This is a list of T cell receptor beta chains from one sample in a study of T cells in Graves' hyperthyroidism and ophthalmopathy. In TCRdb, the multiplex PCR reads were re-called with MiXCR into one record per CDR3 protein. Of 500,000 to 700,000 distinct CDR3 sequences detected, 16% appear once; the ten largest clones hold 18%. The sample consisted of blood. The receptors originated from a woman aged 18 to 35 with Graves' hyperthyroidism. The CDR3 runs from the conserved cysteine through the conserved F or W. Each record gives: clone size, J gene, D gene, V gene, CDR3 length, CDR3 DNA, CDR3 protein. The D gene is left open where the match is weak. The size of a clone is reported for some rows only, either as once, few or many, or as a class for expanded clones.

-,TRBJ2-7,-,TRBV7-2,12,TGTGCCAGCAGCAATACTCCGCGCGAACAGTACTTC,CASSNTPREQYF
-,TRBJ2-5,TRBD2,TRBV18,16,TGTGCCAGCTCACCCTTTAGCGGGGGCGTTCAAGAGACCCAGTACTTC,CASSPFSGGVQETQYF
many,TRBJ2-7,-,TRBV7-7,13,TGTGCCAGCAGCTTAGAGATTTCCTACGAGCAGTACTTC,CASSLEISYEQYF
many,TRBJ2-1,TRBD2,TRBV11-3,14,TGTGCCAGCAGTCGCCTCGGCGGGGGGAAAGGGCAGTTCTTC,CASSRLGGGKGQFF
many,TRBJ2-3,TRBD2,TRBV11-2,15,TGTGCCAGCAGCCTAAGACTAGCCAGCACAGATACGCAGTATTTT,CASSLRLASTDTQYF
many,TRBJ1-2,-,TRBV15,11,TGTGCCACCAGCATCGGGGATGGCTACACCTTC,CATSIGDGYTF
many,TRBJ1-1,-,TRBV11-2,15,TGTGCCAGCAGCTTAGCAGTCCAGCTGAACACTGAAGCTTTCTTT,CASSLAVQLNTEAFF
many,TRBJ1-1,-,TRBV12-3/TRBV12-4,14,TGTGCCAGCAGTTTCAGGGTGAGGGCCACTGAAGCTTTCTTT,CASSFRVRATEAFF
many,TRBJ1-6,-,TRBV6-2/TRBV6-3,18,TGTGCCAGCACCCCGCTTGGCAGGGGACCAGGGCCGAATTCACCCCTCCACTTT,CASTPLGRGPGPNSPLHF
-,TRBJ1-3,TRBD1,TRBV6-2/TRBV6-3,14,TGTGCCAGCAGACCGACAGGGTGGAGAAACACCATATATTTT,CASRPTGWRNTIYF
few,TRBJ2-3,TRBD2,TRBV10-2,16,TGCGCCAGCAGTGAGAGGGTAGCGGGGGGCACAGATACGCAGTATTTT,CASSERVAGGTDTQYF
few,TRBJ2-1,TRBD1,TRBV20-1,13,TGCAGTGCCGCGGGACAGGCCTACAATGAGCAGTTCTTC,CSAAGQAYNEQFF
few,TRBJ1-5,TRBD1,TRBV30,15,TGTGCCTGGGGCCCGGGACAGGGCCCCAATCAGCCCCAGCATTTT,CAWGPGQGPNQPQHF
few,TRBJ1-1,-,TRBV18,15,TGTGCCAGCTCACCGTCACCTTCGATGAACACTGAAGCTTTCTTT,CASSPSPSMNTEAFF
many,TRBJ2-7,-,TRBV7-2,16,TGTGCCAGCAGCCCGATGCTGAGCGTCGGACCCTACGAGCAGTACTTC,CASSPMLSVGPYEQYF
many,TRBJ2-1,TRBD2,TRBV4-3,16,TGCGCCAGCAGCCAAGGGACTAGCGGAATCTACAATGAGCAGTTCTTC,CASSQGTSGIYNEQFF
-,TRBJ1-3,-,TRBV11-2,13,TGTGCCAGCAGCTTCAGGGAAGGAAACACCATATATTTT,CASSFREGNTIYF
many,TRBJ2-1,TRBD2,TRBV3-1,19,TGTGCCAGCAGCCAAGAGTGGGCTAGCGGGAGGGCACCCTACAATGAGCAGTTCTTC,CASSQEWASGRAPYNEQFF
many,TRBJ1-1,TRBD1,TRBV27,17,TGTGCCAGCAGTCGGACAGGGTTTATGTTGGGGAACACTGAAGCTTTCTTT,CASSRTGFMLGNTEAFF
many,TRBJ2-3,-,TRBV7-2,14,TGTGCCAGCAGCCCAGGACTGAGAACAGATACGCAGTATTTT,CASSPGLRTDTQYF
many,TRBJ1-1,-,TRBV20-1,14,TGCAGTGCTACCCTGTCTGCGCTGGGCACTGAAGCTTTCTTT,CSATLSALGTEAFF
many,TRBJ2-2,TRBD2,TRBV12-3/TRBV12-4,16,TGTGCCAGCAGTAACTTGCCTAGCGGGGACACCGGGGAGCTGTTTTTT,CASSNLPSGDTGELFF
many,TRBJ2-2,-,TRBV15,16,TGTGCCACCAGCAGAGGGGACTTATCGAACACCGGGGAGCTGTTTTTT,CATSRGDLSNTGELFF
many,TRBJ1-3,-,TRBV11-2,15,TGTGCCAGCAGCTTAGGGTTGGGCTCTGGAAACACCATATATTTT,CASSLGLGSGNTIYF
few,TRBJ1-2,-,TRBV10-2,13,TGCGCCAGCAGGACGGGCCAAGACTATGGCTACACCTTC,CASRTGQDYGYTF
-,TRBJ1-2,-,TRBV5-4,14,TGTGCCAGCAGCTTCCCCAGGGCCAACTATGGCTACACCTTC,CASSFPRANYGYTF
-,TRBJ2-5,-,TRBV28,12,TGTGCCAGTATTTTATGGGGGGAGACCCAGTACTTC,CASILWGETQYF
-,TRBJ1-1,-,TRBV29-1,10,TGCAGCGGCAGGAACACTGAAGCTTTCTTT,CSGRNTEAFF
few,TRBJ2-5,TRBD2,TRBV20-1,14,TGCAGTGCTAGAGATGGGACTAGCGGGGAGACCCAGTACTTC,CSARDGTSGETQYF